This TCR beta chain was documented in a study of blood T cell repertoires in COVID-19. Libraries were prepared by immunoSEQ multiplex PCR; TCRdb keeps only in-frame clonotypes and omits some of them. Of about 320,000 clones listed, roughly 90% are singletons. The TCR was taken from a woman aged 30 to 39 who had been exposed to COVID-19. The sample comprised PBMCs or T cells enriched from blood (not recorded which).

For the CDR3, the DNA is TGTGCCAGCAGTGAAACGGCAGGGTATGACTATGGCTACACCTTC. Translated: CASSETAGYDYGYTF. This chain links TRBV6-1 with TRBJ1-2, with D possibly being TRBD1 (5 bases). Germline V gene sequence: CDR1 MNHNS, CDR2 SASEGT. V was pared by 2 bases and J by 3 bases, with 13 bases between. This CDR3 spans 15 amino acids.